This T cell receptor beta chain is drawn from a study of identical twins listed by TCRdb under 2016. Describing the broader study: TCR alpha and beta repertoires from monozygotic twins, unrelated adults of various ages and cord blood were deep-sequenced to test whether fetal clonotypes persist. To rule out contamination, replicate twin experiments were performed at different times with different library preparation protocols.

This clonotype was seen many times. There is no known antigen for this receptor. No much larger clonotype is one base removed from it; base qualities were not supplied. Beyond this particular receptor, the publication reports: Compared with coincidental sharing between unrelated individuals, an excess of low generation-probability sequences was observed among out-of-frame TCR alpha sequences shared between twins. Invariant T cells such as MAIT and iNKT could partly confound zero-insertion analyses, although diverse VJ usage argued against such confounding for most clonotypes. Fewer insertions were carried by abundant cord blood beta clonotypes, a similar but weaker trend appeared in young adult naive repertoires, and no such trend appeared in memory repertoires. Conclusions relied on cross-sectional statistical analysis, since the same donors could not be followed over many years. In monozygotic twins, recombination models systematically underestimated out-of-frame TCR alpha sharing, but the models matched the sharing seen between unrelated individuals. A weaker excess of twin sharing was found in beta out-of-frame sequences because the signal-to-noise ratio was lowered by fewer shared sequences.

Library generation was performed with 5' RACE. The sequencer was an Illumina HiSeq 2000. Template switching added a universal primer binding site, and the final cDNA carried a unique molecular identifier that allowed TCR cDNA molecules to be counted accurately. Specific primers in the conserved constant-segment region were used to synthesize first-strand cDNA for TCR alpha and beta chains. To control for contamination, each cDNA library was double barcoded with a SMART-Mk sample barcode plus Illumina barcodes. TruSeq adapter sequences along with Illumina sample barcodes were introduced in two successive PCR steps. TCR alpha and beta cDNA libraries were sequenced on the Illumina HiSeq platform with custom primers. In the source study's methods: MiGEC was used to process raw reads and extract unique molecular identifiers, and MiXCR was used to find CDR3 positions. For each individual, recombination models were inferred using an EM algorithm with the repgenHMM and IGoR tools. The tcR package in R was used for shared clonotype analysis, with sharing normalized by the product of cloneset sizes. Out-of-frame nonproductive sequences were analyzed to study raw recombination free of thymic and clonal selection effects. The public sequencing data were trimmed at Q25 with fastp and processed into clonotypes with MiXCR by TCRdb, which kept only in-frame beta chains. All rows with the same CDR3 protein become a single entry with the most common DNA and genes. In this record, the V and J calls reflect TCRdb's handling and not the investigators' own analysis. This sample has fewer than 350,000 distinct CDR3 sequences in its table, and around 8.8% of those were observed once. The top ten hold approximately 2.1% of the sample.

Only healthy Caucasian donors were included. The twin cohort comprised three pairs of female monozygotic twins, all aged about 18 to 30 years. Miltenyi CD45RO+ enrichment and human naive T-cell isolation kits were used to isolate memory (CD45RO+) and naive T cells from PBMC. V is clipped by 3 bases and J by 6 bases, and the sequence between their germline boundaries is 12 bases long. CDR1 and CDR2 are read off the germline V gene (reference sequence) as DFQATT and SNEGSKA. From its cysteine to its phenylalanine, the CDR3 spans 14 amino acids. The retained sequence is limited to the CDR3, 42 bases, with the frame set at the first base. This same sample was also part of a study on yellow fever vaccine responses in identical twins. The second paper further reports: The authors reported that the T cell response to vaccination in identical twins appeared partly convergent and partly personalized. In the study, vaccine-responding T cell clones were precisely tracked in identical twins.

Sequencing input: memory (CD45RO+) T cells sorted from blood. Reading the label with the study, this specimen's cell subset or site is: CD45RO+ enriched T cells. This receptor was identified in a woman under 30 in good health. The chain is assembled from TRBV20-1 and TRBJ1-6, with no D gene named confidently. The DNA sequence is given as TGCAGTGCTAGGGAGATCAGATTTAATTCACCCCTCCACTTT. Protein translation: CSAREIRFNSPLHF.